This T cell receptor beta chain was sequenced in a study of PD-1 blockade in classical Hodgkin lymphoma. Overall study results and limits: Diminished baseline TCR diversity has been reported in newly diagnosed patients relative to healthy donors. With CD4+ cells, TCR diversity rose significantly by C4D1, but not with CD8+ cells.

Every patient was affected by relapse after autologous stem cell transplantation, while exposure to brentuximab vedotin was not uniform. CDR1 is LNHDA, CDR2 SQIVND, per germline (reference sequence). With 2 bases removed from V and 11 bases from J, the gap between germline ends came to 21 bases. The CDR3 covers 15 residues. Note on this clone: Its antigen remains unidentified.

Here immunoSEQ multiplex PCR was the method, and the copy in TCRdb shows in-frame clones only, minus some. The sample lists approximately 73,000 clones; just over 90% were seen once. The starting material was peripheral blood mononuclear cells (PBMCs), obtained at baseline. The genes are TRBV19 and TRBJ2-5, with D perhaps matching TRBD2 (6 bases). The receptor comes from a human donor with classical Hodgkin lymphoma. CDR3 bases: TGTGCCAGTAGTATACCTCGCCGGGAGCGAGGTGAGCAGTACTTC. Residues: CASSIPRRERGEQYF.